This record concerns one T cell receptor (beta chain) sequence. Its antigen is not known. This entry comes from a study of T cell responses to AZD1222 COVID-19 vaccine. Clones were read by immunoSEQ multiplex PCR, and TCRdb kept only the in-frame ones, dropping some. This table has fewer than 200,000 clones, about 86% appearing once. Whole-study results and caveats: Clonal diversity was possibly underestimated, and white British individuals and females predominated among donors. Repertoire sampling occurred only after the peak T cell response.

This receptor was identified in an adult in good health. The sample was peripheral blood, taken on day 0 of AZD1222 vaccination.

CDR3 in amino acids: CASLGPYNEQFF. CDR3 coding DNA: TGTGCCAGCCTCGGACCATACAATGAGCAGTTCTTC. The chain links TRBV27 to TRBJ2-1; D is uncertain. V was cut by 8 bases and J by 4 bases, with 9 bases left in between. CDR3 length: 12 amino acids. Germline V gene data show CDR1 as MNHEY and CDR2 as SMNVEV (reference sequence).